Below are 9 T cell receptor beta chains sequenced from a single sample in a study of T-cell reconstitution after alpha-beta-depleted transplantation in children. A library of TCRbeta sequences, prepared with unique molecular identifiers, was generated. TCRdb itself ran the PCR reads through MiXCR, one entry per CDR3 protein. Found here are 200,000 to 300,000 distinct CDR3 sequences, under 9.5% of them singletons; the top ten hold 5% to 8%. This specimen consisted of PBMCs, mostly from graft donor cells, obtained 180 days after TCRalphabeta/CD19-depleted stem cell transplant. These receptors all stem from a male patient between 10 and 17 years old who had a stem cell transplant for acute lymphoblastic leukemia, so the T cells may come from the graft donor.

There are many counts of this clonotype. The CDR3 DNA follows: TGTGCCAGCAGCTTTGGGTACACCGGGGAGCTGTTTTTT. Its translation: CASSFGYTGELFF. V gene TRBV12-3 or TRBV12-4 combines with J gene TRBJ2-2; no firm D call. The CDR3 runs 13 residues. The V and J ends lost 6 bases and 3 bases respectively, with 8 bases between them.

This clonotype was detected many times. This chain joins TRBV6-5 and TRBJ2-7; perhaps TRBD2 as D (6 bases). The CDR3 is made up of 12 amino acids. V lost 11 bases and J 4 bases, leaving 15 bases between the germline ends. Per germline, CDR1 MNHEY and CDR2 SVGAGI. The CDR3 DNA sequence: TGTGCCGCGGGGAGGAATTCTTACGAGCAGTACTTC. Translation: CAAGRNSYEQYF.

There are many counts of this clonotype. The CDR3 spells CASNHPGSETQYF. CDR3 sequence (DNA): TGTGCCAGCAACCACCCAGGGTCGGAGACCCAGTACTTC. The chain combines TRBV6-1 with TRBJ2-5; perhaps TRBD1 as D (5 bases). Germline CDR1 is MNHNS and CDR2 is SASEGT. CDR3 length: 13 amino acids. V shed 7 bases and J shed 5 bases, with 14 bases lying between them.

This clonotype was observed at least ten times. The rearrangement links TRBV19 to TRBJ1-5, with a possible D match to TRBD1 (5 bases). This CDR3 is built from 18 residues. Trimming shortened V by 3 bases and J by 0 bases, and 18 bases separated the two germline ends. CDR1 is LNHDA and CDR2 is SQIVND in the germline V gene (reference sequence). CDR3 protein: CASSMSRGSFYSNQPQHF. DNA of the CDR3: TGTGCCAGTAGTATGAGCCGGGGCTCGTTCTATAGCAATCAGCCCCAGCATTTT.

This clonotype was observed many times. The chain has TRBV20-1 and TRBJ2-7; D gene ambiguous. The CDR3 contains 15 residues. Germline lookup yields CDR1 DFQATT and CDR2 SNEGSKA (reference sequence). V was clipped by 0 bases and J by 0 bases, with 12 bases between them. DNA of the CDR3: TGCAGTGCTAGAGATATCGACCGAACCTCCTACGAGCAGTACTTC. It codes for CSARDIDRTSYEQYF.

This clonotype was counted many times. This rearrangement joins TRBV29-1 to TRBJ1-2; D is possibly TRBD1 (6 bases). CDR3 size: 14 residues. Trimming stripped 2 bases from V and 4 bases from J, with 14 bases between. Germline V gene data show CDR1 as SQVTM and CDR2 as ANQGSEA. Here the CDR3 reads CSVERGGGRYGYTF. The CDR3 DNA sequence: TGCAGCGTTGAACGAGGGGGAGGCCGCTATGGCTACACCTTC. Using reference TRBV29-1 and TRBJ1-2 for the parts outside the CDR3, the full variable domain is SAVISQKPSRDICQRGTSLTIQCQVDSQVTMMFWYRQQPGQSLTLIATANQGSEATYESGFVIDKFPISRPNLTFSTLTVSNMSPEDSSIYLCSVERGGGRYGYTFGSGTRLTVV.

The chain links TRBV11-3 to TRBJ2-2; TRBD2 matches 7 bases. The CDR3 is made up of 17 amino acids. The junction had 13 bases not matched to a gene; V was cut back by 5 bases and J by 4 bases. Germline CDR1 is SGHNT and CDR2 is YENEEA. CDR3 loop: CASSGRGWRGSTGELFF. CDR3 sequence (DNA): TGTGCCAGCAGCGGCCGGGGGTGGCGGGGGAGCACCGGGGAGCTGTTTTTT.

This clonotype occurred a few times. The chain is built from TRBV7-9 and TRBJ1-2; no definite D call. The germline gives CDR1 SEHNR, CDR2 FQNEAQ (reference sequence). Deletions cut 5 bases from V and 6 bases from J, with 13 bases between. The CDR3 consists of 13 residues. The CDR3 loop is CASSPKDGHGYTF. In nucleotides, the CDR3 is TGTGCCAGCAGCCCTAAGGACGGTCATGGCTACACCTTC.

The chain uses TRBV6-5 and TRBJ2-1; the match to TRBD2 covers 15 bases. This CDR3 is 19 amino acids long. Trimming removed 4 bases from V and 0 bases from J; junction bases left unmatched: 7. The germline V gene encodes CDR1 MNHEY and CDR2 SVGAGI. CDR3 DNA sequence: TGTGCCAGCAGTTCCCCGGGACTAGCGGGAGGTAGCTCCTACAATGAGCAGTTCTTC. Translation gives CASSSPGLAGGSSYNEQFF.